This TCR beta chain was found in a study of cytomegalovirus exposure and HLA in healthy donors. V lost 4 bases to trimming and J lost 5 bases; unmatched junction nucleotides: 8. This CDR3 has 16 amino acids. Looked up from germline, CDR1 is SGHTA and CDR2 is FQGNSA. PCR employed 60 Vbeta and 13 Jbeta primers. The table came from immunoSEQ multiplex PCR; TCRdb's copy has only in-frame clones and leaves some out. The table records some 150,000 clones, 75% to 80% of them present only once. This clone was seen just once. The chain uses TRBV7-2 and TRBJ2-3, with 11 bases matching TRBD2. The source material was PBMCs. The receptor's source is a woman aged 30 to 39 in good health and CMV-seronegative. The CDR3 protein is CASSSTSGGYEDTQYF. In nucleotides, the CDR3 is TGTGCCAGCAGCTCTACTAGCGGGGGATATGAAGATACGCAGTATTTT.